This TCR beta chain comes out of a study of T cell clonality in common variable immunodeficiency. Study findings and constraints: What drives increased CVID clonality needs T cell subpopulation sequencing. Compared with healthy controls, CVID subjects showed increased TCRbeta clonality, mostly in about a third.

Here immunoSEQ multiplex PCR was the method, and the copy in TCRdb shows in-frame clones only, minus some. The profile covers about 37,000 clones, none occurring a single time. The germline V gene encodes CDR1 SEHNR and CDR2 FQNEAQ (reference sequence). J was trimmed by 3 bases and V by 1 base; bases with no gene match: 4. The CDR3 contains 15 residues. Remarks on this clone: Its antigen remains unknown. The read comes to an end 3 residues before the CDR3 does, leaving the germline J gene to fill in the end.

Sequenced: peripheral blood mononuclear cells. The source of this sequence is a person aged 18 to 75 in good health. The J gene is TRBJ2-3, the V gene TRBV7-9; 7 positions match TRBD1. The sequenced CDR3 bases are TGTGCCAGCAGCTTAGGACAGGGACAAACAGATACG. Translated, it gives CASSLGQGQTDT. Given in full, the CDR3 is CASSLGQGQTDTQYF.